These T cell receptor beta chains were read from a single sample in a study of shared clonotypes between healthy human individuals. Sequencing used immunoSEQ multiplex PCR; TCRdb keeps in-frame clones, though not all of them. The table lists about 680,000 clones, roughly nine tenths of them singletons. Sequencing was done on a sample of naive CD8+ T cells sorted from blood. These receptors all come from a man in his thirties or forties in good health. CDR3s include the opening cysteine and the closing phenylalanine or tryptophan. A D gene is named only where the DNA matches it firmly. Size is omitted from some rows. Given values are once, few, many or a class for expanded clones.

CSVERQGEAFF	TGCAGCGTTGAAAGACAGGGAGAAGCTTTCTTT	TRBV29-1	TRBJ1-1	TRBD1	-
CASSLIVGLNTDTQYF	TGTGCCAGCAGCTTAATTGTAGGACTGAACACAGATACGCAGTATTTT	TRBV7-9	TRBJ2-3	-	-
CASSFLGEAGELFF	TGTGCCAGCAGCTTTCTCGGGGAGGCCGGGGAGCTGTTTTTT	TRBV11-2	TRBJ2-2	-	-
CASSLGTDPFYGYTF	TGTGCCAGCAGCTTAGGGACAGACCCCTTCTATGGCTACACCTTC	TRBV7-9	TRBJ1-2	-	-
CASLSQVGEKLFF	TGTGCCAGCCTATCTCAAGTCGGCGAAAAACTGTTTTTT	TRBV6-5	TRBJ1-4	-	-
CASSHGTGLNQPQHF	TGTGCCAGCAGCCATGGGACAGGGTTAAATCAGCCCCAGCATTTT	TRBV5-6	TRBJ1-5	TRBD1	-
CASSPGTGVSYEQYF	TGTGCCAGCAGCCCAGGGACAGGGGTGTCCTACGAGCAGTACTTC	TRBV27	TRBJ2-7	TRBD1	-
CASSGDRVAYEQYF	TGTGCCAGCAGTGGGGACAGGGTCGCCTACGAGCAGTACTTC	TRBV2	TRBJ2-7	TRBD1	-
CASSGSFQETQYF	TGTGCCAGCAGCGGGAGCTTCCAAGAGACCCAGTACTTC	TRBV5-6	TRBJ2-5	-	once
CAISALTSGDYNEQFF	TGTGCCATCAGTGCTCTGACTAGCGGAGATTACAATGAGCAGTTCTTC	TRBV10-3	TRBJ2-1	TRBD2	-
CASSQDMVGRITDTQYF	TGCGCCAGCAGCCAAGATATGGTCGGGAGGATCACAGATACGCAGTATTTT	TRBV4-1	TRBJ2-3	TRBD2	-
CASRGRGEANVLTF	TGTGCCAGCAGGGGTCGGGGAGAGGCCAACGTCCTGACTTTC	TRBV6-6	TRBJ2-6	-	-
CAISDPVESSGNTIYF	TGTGCCATCAGTGACCCGGTCGAGAGCTCTGGAAACACCATATATTTT	TRBV10-3	TRBJ1-3	-	-
CASSLSWGGPYEQYF	TGTGCCAGCAGTTTATCCTGGGGCGGACCCTACGAGCAGTACTTC	TRBV27	TRBJ2-7	-	-
CASSITEAFF	TGTGCCAGCAGCATCACTGAAGCTTTCTTT	TRBV7-9	TRBJ1-1	-	-
CASSFIGQGVDTEAFF	TGTGCCAGCAGTTTTATCGGACAGGGGGTGGACACTGAAGCTTTCTTT	TRBV27	TRBJ1-1	TRBD1	few
CASSSQGVYYGYTF	TGTGCCAGCAGTTCCCAAGGAGTTTACTATGGCTACACCTTC	TRBV6-5	TRBJ1-2	-	once
CASRGTFLSFGYTF	TGTGCCAGCAGGGGGACTTTCCTCAGTTTTGGCTACACCTTC	TRBV2	TRBJ1-2	-	-
CASSRSGTDNEQFF	TGTGCCAGTAGTCGATCCGGGACGGACAATGAGCAGTTCTTC	TRBV19	TRBJ2-1	-	-
CAISESGRGLYNEQFF	TGTGCCATCAGTGAGTCAGGTAGAGGGCTTTACAATGAGCAGTTCTTC	TRBV10-3	TRBJ2-1	-	-
CASSGGFQETQYF	TGTGCCAGCAGCGGGGGGTTCCAAGAGACCCAGTACTTC	TRBV11-2	TRBJ2-5	-	-
CASSAPAGTGPYEQYF	TGTGCCAGCAGCGCACCGGCCGGGACAGGGCCCTACGAGCAGTACTTC	TRBV7-8	TRBJ2-7	TRBD1	-
CASSPLWGTDTQYF	TGTGCCAGCAGCCCACTGTGGGGGACAGATACGCAGTATTTT	TRBV7-9	TRBJ2-3	-	-
CASSDRLNTGELFF	TGTGCCAGCAGCGACAGGCTGAACACCGGGGAGCTGTTTTTT	TRBV9	TRBJ2-2	-	-
CASSLNSRELFF	TGTGCCAGCAGCCTAAACTCCCGGGAGCTGTTTTTT	TRBV11-2	TRBJ2-2	-	-
CASSPRQGQNTEAFF	TGTGCCAGCTCACCCCGACAGGGGCAGAACACTGAAGCTTTCTTT	TRBV18	TRBJ1-1	TRBD1	-
CSVELRGNTIYF	TGCAGCGTTGAACTCCGTGGAAACACCATATATTTT	TRBV29-1	TRBJ1-3	-	-
CSVEGVGRLAGGKSSYNEQFF	TGCAGCGTTGAAGGCGTGGGGAGACTAGCGGGAGGGAAAAGCTCCTACAATGAGCAGTTCTTC	TRBV29-1	TRBJ2-1	TRBD2	-
CASSERTSGRAYNEQFF	TGCGCCAGCAGTGAGAGGACTAGCGGGAGGGCCTACAATGAGCAGTTCTTC	TRBV10-1	TRBJ2-1	TRBD2	-
CAISESGDEQFF	TGTGCCATCAGTGAGTCGGGCGACGAGCAGTTCTTC	TRBV10-3	TRBJ2-1	-	-
CASSPGGSMGYGYTF	TGTGCCAGCAGCCCAGGGGGGTCAATGGGCTATGGCTACACCTTC	TRBV7-2	TRBJ1-2	TRBD1	-
CASSIGEATYSNQPQHF	TGTGCCAGTAGTATAGGGGAAGCGACTTATAGCAATCAGCCCCAGCATTTT	TRBV19	TRBJ1-5	-	-
CASSDQGTGQETQYF	TGTGCCAGCAGCGACCAAGGGACAGGGCAAGAGACCCAGTACTTC	TRBV9	TRBJ2-5	TRBD1	once
CASSQEAGTYNEQFF	TGCGCCAGCAGCCAAGAAGCGGGTACCTACAATGAGCAGTTCTTC	TRBV4-3	TRBJ2-1	-	-
CASSDQGAEQYF	TGCGCCAGCAGTGACCAGGGTGCCGAGCAGTACTTC	TRBV10-1	TRBJ2-7	-	-
CASSVEIGSGGGYTF	TGTGCCAGCAGCGTAGAGATCGGATCAGGGGGTGGCTACACCTTC	TRBV9	TRBJ1-2	TRBD1	-
CARNPVEGKGETQYF	TGTGCCAGAAACCCCGTGGAGGGAAAAGGAGAGACCCAGTACTTC	TRBV5-3	TRBJ2-5	-	-
CASSLVAGGPGSYEQYF	TGTGCCAGCAGCTTAGTAGCGGGAGGGCCTGGGTCCTACGAGCAGTACTTC	TRBV7-8	TRBJ2-7	TRBD2	once
CASSVGDRLIYEQYF	TGTGCCAGCAGCGTAGGGGACAGGCTCATCTACGAGCAGTACTTC	TRBV9	TRBJ2-7	TRBD1	once
CASSLSAGVVTPNTEAFF	TGTGCCAGCAGTTTATCGGCCGGGGTGGTAACCCCGAACACTGAAGCTTTCTTT	TRBV27	TRBJ1-1	-	-
CASTDKGDRNTGELFF	TGTGCCAGCACCGATAAAGGCGACCGGAACACCGGGGAGCTGTTTTTT	TRBV11-2	TRBJ2-2	-	-
CASSLAGAGYEQYF	TGTGCCAGCAGCTTGGCGGGAGCCGGTTACGAGCAGTACTTC	TRBV5-4	TRBJ2-7	-	-
CASSPRRLAGRNEQFF	TGTGCCAGTAGTCCTAGGAGGCTAGCGGGTCGAAATGAGCAGTTCTTC	TRBV19	TRBJ2-1	TRBD2	-
CARRYTDRAAWQPQHF	TGTGCCAGGAGATACACCGACAGGGCCGCCTGGCAGCCCCAGCATTTT	TRBV6-5	TRBJ1-5	TRBD1	-
CASCRCEGTDTEAFF	TGTGCCAGCTGTCGTTGTGAGGGCACGGACACTGAAGCTTTCTTT	TRBV2	TRBJ1-1	-	-
CASSVEGTGFEQYF	TGTGCCAGCAGCGTAGAAGGGACAGGGTTTGAGCAGTACTTC	TRBV9	TRBJ2-7	TRBD1	-
CASSKGQDLSNTGELFF	TGTGCCAGTAGTAAAGGACAGGACCTATCGAACACCGGGGAGCTGTTTTTT	TRBV19	TRBJ2-2	TRBD1	-
CSVVWLAGGRTEQFF	TGCAGCGTTGTTTGGCTAGCGGGAGGGCGGACTGAGCAGTTCTTC	TRBV29-1	TRBJ2-1	TRBD2	-
CASNPGEYGYTF	TGTGCCAGCAATCCCGGGGAATATGGCTACACCTTC	TRBV2	TRBJ1-2	-	-
CASSLRLAGVQETQYF	TGTGCCAGCAGCTTGCGACTAGCGGGCGTGCAAGAGACCCAGTACTTC	TRBV11-2	TRBJ2-5	TRBD2	-
CASSMRAGSEQYF	TGTGCCAGTAGTATGAGGGCAGGGTCCGAGCAGTACTTC	TRBV19	TRBJ2-7	-	-
CASSMGLNEQFF	TGTGCCAGCAGCATGGGCCTGAATGAGCAGTTCTTC	TRBV7-9	TRBJ2-1	-	-
CATRGQSYEQYF	TGTGCCACCAGAGGACAGTCCTACGAGCAGTACTTC	TRBV15	TRBJ2-7	-	-
CASSPEGTTFSTNEKLFF	TGTGCCAGCAGTCCGGAAGGGACAACTTTTTCAACTAATGAAAAACTGTTTTTT	TRBV27	TRBJ1-4	-	-
CASSLDRTVNTEAFF	TGTGCCAGCAGTTTGGATCGGACGGTGAACACTGAAGCTTTCTTT	TRBV28	TRBJ1-1	-	-